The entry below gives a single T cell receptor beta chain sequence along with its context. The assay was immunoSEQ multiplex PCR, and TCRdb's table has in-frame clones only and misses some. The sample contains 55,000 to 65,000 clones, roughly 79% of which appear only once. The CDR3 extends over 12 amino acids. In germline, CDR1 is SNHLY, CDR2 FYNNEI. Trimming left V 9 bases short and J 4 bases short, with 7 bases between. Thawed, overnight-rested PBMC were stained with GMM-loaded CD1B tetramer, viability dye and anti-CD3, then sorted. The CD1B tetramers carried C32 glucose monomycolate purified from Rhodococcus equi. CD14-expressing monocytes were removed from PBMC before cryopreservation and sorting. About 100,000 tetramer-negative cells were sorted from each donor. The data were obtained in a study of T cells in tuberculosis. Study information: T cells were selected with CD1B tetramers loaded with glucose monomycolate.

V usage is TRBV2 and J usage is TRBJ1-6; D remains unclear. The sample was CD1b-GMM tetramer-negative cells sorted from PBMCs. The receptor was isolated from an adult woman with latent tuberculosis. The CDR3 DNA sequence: TGTGCCAGAGCCTCGTATAATTCACCCCTCCACTTT. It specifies CARASYNSPLHF. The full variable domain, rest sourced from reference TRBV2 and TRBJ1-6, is EPEVTQTPSHQVTQMGQEVILRCVPISNHLYFYWYRQILGQKVEFLVSFYNNEISEKSEIFDDQFSVERPDGSNFTLKIRSTKLEDSAMYFCARASYNSPLHFGNGTRLTVT.